This T cell receptor (beta chain) was found in a study of beta chain features in type 1 diabetes. This clone was seen a handful of times. Germline V gene sequence: CDR1 SQVTM, CDR2 ANQGSEA. With 4 bases removed from V and 5 bases from J, the gap between germline ends came to 8 bases. CDR3 length: 12 amino acids. Expressed TCRB transcripts were sequenced because the entire RNA isolate underwent reverse transcription. Assay: immunoSEQ multiplex PCR; the TCRdb copy retains only in-frame clones and omits some. The sample lists roughly 500,000 clones, 30% occurring once. The rearrangement links TRBV29-1 to TRBJ1-4; D gene unclear. The specimen was naive CD4+ T cells from blood. The TCR originated in a man younger than 35 in good health. The CDR3 region is CSVGQRNEKLFF. The CDR3 DNA reads TGCAGCGTTGGTCAGAGAAATGAAAAACTGTTTTTT.